This T cell receptor beta chain stems from a study of metastatic and nonmetastatic thyroid tumors. Study information: Across peripheral blood and tumor or nodule tissue samples taken from malignant and benign thyroid patients, the repertoires were compared with one another. Overall study results and limits: Patients with malignant thyroid tumors reportedly had significantly higher TCR beta diversity than those with benign nodules, in blood and tumor.

CDR3 length equals 13 residues. Trimming took 2 bases from V and 4 from J, leaving 11 bases between them. Germline CDR1 is GTSNPN and CDR2 is SVGIG (reference sequence). This clone was picked up many times. Its antigen is unidentified. Original methodology: The distant-metastasis classifier for papillary thyroid cancer was built from CDR3 differences across clinicopathological groups. TCRdb re-called the PCR reads with MiXCR. These V and J calls rely on TCRdb rather than the paper's analysis. The table lists about 33,000 clones, around 17% of them singletons, with 9.5% to 15% in the top ten. All patients reached thyroid surgery having received no treatment beforehand.

The receptor's source is a male donor with papillary thyroid cancer or a benign thyroid nodule (not recorded which). Some clones in this sample may be carry-over from other donors' samples. The specimen sequenced was blood. The chain employs TRBV30 and TRBJ1-2; D possibly corresponds to TRBD1 (5 bases). The CDR3 reads CAWSSGWGYGYTF. The DNA for the CDR3 is TGTGCCTGGAGTTCAGGGTGGGGCTATGGCTACACCTTC.